These 8 T cell receptor beta chains were sequenced from one sample in a study of CXCR3-negative and CXCR3-positive naive CD8 T cells. All TRB cDNA libraries came from 5' RACE performed with UMI labels. TCRdb re-called the 5' RACE reads and gives one entry per CDR3 protein, without DNA. The sample totals under 110,000 distinct CDR3 sequences. Study results and limitations: More hydrophobic TRB CDR3s were found in CXCR3-positive naive cells than in CXCR3-negative naive cells.

These receptors' antigens are unknown. Sequencing was done on a sample of naive CXCR3+ CD8+ T cells from blood. Stated subset: CD45RO-CCR7+CD27+CD95- naive CD8+ T cells expressing CXCR3 (TNR3+). The receptors derive from a human donor in good health. Some clones in this sample may be carry-over from other donors' samples.

V and J are TRBV29-1 and TRBJ2-7; lacking DNA, the TRBD1 call made by TCRdb goes unchecked. Germline CDR1 SQVTM, CDR2 ANQGSEA. The CDR3 is made up of 12 amino acids. The CDR3 sequence is CSARDGTYEQYF.

This chain's CDR3 is CASSPRGLANEQFF. The rearrangement links TRBV18 to TRBJ2-1; the TCRdb call, TRBD2, lacks DNA for checking. CDR3 length: 14 residues. Per the germline V gene, CDR1 is KGHSH and CDR2 is LQKENI.

The chain is built from TRBV29-1 and TRBJ1-2. CDR3 size: 13 residues. The germline V gene has CDR1 SQVTM and CDR2 ANQGSEA. CDR3: CSVLSPQDYGYTF.

The V gene is TRBV6-5, the J gene TRBJ1-1. CDR1 and CDR2 (germline): MNHEY, SVGAGI. The CDR3 has 14 residues. The CDR3 sequence is CASSYQVLNTEAFF.

The chain is built from TRBV5-1 and TRBJ2-7; there is no DNA to check the TCRdb D call of TRBD1. This CDR3 comprises 15 residues. Per the germline V gene, CDR1 is SGHRS and CDR2 is YFSETQ. CDR3 protein: CASSLGQNSFYEQYF.

The chain joins TRBV28 to TRBJ2-1; checking the TCRdb D call of TRBD2 is not possible without DNA. The germline V gene has CDR1 MDHEN and CDR2 SYDVKM. The CDR3 contains 16 residues. The CDR3 here is CASSLWASGRENEQFF.

V is TRBV6-5 and J is TRBJ2-7; TCRdb's assignment of TRBD2 cannot be checked, as there is no DNA. The CDR3 is 16 residues long. Germline V gene lookup returns CDR1 MNHEY and CDR2 SVGAGI. The CDR3: CASSSGLAGVTDEQYF.

The chain has TRBV20-1 and TRBJ2-7; TCRdb's assignment of TRBD1 cannot be checked, as there is no DNA. Germline values: CDR1 DFQATT, CDR2 SNEGSKA (reference sequence). This CDR3 is 13 amino acids long. The CDR3 loop is CSAYPTGSHEQYF.